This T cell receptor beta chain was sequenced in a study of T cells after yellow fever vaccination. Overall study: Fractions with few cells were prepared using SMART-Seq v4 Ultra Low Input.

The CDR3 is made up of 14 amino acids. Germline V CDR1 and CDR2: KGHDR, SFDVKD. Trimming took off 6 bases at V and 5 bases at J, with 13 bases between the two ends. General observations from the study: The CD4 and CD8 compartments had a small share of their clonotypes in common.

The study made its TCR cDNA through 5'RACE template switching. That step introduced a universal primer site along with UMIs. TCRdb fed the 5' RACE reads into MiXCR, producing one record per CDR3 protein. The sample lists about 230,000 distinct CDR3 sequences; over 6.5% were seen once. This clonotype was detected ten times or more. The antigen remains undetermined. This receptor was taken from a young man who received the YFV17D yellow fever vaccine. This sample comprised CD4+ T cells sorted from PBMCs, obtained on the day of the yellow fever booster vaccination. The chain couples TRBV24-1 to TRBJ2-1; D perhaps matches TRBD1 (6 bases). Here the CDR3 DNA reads TGTGCCACCAGTCCAAGGGGGTCCGACAATGAGCAGTTCTTC. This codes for CATSPRGSDNEQFF.